This T cell receptor (beta chain) was captured by sequencing in a study of blood T cell repertoires in COVID-19. Study-wide background: Specimens from acute and convalescent COVID-19 originated in the United States, Italy and Spain. PBMCs, B-cell-depleted T cells, or T cells were the source of the cDNA or gDNA that made up the material.

Authors' processing steps: Amplifying reference gene primers gave estimates of nucleated cell counts. Assay: immunoSEQ multiplex PCR; the TCRdb copy retains only in-frame clones and omits some. That table supplies the V and J calls and clone size; D and trimming were determined from the DNA. The table records 90,000 to 120,000 clones, less than 90% of them present only once. Germline CDR1 and CDR2: MDHEN and SYDVKM. V lost 6 bases, J lost 2 bases, and 10 bases stayed unmatched. The CDR3 consists of 18 residues. The chain carries TRBV28 and TRBJ2-6; TRBD1 aligns across 10 bases. Material: peripheral blood. This sequence originates from a human donor in a cohort sampled during active COVID-19. The CDR3 DNA follows: TGTGCCAGCAGCTTGCGTGGGACAGGGGTTGCTGGGGCCAACGTCCTGACTTTC. Amino acids: CASSLRGTGVAGANVLTF.